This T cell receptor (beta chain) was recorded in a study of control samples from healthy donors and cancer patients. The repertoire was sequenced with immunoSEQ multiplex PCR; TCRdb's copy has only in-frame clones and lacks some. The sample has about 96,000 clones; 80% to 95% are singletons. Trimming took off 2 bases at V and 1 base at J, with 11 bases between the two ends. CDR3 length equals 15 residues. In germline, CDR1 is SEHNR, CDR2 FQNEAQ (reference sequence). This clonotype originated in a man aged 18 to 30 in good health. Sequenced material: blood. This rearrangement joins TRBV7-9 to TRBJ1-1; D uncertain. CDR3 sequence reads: CASSLRSDSNTEAFF. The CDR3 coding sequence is TGTGCCAGCAGCTTACGGTCTGATTCGAACACTGAAGCTTTCTTT.